A selection of T cell receptor beta chains follows, all from one sample in a study of T cells in Graves' hyperthyroidism and ophthalmopathy. Using its own MiXCR run on the multiplex PCR reads, TCRdb lists one record per CDR3 protein. The sample has 250,000 to 300,000 distinct CDR3 sequences; 12% to 15% are singletons. Sequencing was performed on blood. Receptors originate from a woman between 35 and 50 years old with Graves' hyperthyroidism. The CDR3 runs from the conserved cysteine through the conserved F or W. Size values are once, few and many counts, or a class for expanded clones, and some rows have none.

clone_size: many; j_call: TRBJ1-6; v_call: TRBV12-3/TRBV12-4; cdr3_aa: CASSYRQGYSPLHF
clone_size: .; j_call: TRBJ2-5; v_call: TRBV4-1; cdr3_aa: CASSRQTSGYETQYF
clone_size: .; j_call: TRBJ1-3; v_call: TRBV7-2; cdr3_aa: CASSLEDRGRNTIYF
clone_size: .; j_call: TRBJ2-7; v_call: TRBV6-5; cdr3_aa: CASSYSSQGNEQYF
clone_size: .; j_call: TRBJ2-1; v_call: TRBV4-2; cdr3_aa: CASSHMRERGNEQFF
clone_size: many; j_call: TRBJ2-3; v_call: TRBV2; cdr3_aa: CASSASTDTQYF
clone_size: many; j_call: TRBJ2-1; v_call: TRBV28; cdr3_aa: CAAENRRDEQFF
clone_size: many; j_call: TRBJ2-1; v_call: TRBV24-1; cdr3_aa: CAPVGEPSYNEQFF
clone_size: many; j_call: TRBJ2-1; v_call: TRBV12-3/TRBV12-4; cdr3_aa: CASRGGGGEQFF
clone_size: many; j_call: TRBJ2-3; v_call: TRBV28; cdr3_aa: CASMERGGADTQYF
clone_size: .; j_call: TRBJ2-1; v_call: TRBV11-2; cdr3_aa: CASSLNEGNFYEQLF
clone_size: .; j_call: TRBJ2-1; v_call: TRBV6-1; cdr3_aa: CASSPRESQDRGPFSSYNEQFF
clone_size: many; j_call: TRBJ1-5; v_call: TRBV12-3/TRBV12-4; cdr3_aa: CASSLGGNGNQPQHF
clone_size: .; j_call: TRBJ1-2; v_call: TRBV3-1; cdr3_aa: CASSRDGGQGHGYTF
clone_size: few; j_call: TRBJ2-2; v_call: TRBV5-5; cdr3_aa: CASSLKGSGVNTGELFF
clone_size: many; j_call: TRBJ2-1; v_call: TRBV6-5; cdr3_aa: CASSYVGQGAYNEQFF
clone_size: few; j_call: TRBJ2-3; v_call: TRBV10-2; cdr3_aa: CASSLLAGAFDTQYF
clone_size: many; j_call: TRBJ1-1; v_call: TRBV19; cdr3_aa: CASSIVGGLTTEAFF
clone_size: .; j_call: TRBJ2-1; v_call: TRBV18; cdr3_aa: CASSQTGANNEQFF
clone_size: many; j_call: TRBJ2-1; v_call: TRBV24-1; cdr3_aa: CATSDLSGSGREQFF
clone_size: .; j_call: TRBJ1-1; v_call: TRBV13; cdr3_aa: CASSDAYTEAFF
clone_size: many; j_call: TRBJ2-7; v_call: TRBV11-2; cdr3_aa: CASSLVGGQGLNEQYF
clone_size: many; j_call: TRBJ2-7; v_call: TRBV7-9; cdr3_aa: CASSSRANFYEQYF
clone_size: many; j_call: TRBJ1-2; v_call: TRBV2; cdr3_aa: CASSEWGQAYGYTF
clone_size: once; j_call: TRBJ2-1; v_call: TRBV7-2; cdr3_aa: CASRLGLAGVEQFF
clone_size: many; j_call: TRBJ1-5; v_call: TRBV12-3/TRBV12-4; cdr3_aa: CASSNDRVSNQPQHF
clone_size: many; j_call: TRBJ1-1; v_call: TRBV6-1; cdr3_aa: CASSFAGELNTEAFF
clone_size: .; j_call: TRBJ2-7; v_call: TRBV12-3/TRBV12-4; cdr3_aa: CASSLSQRGEQYF
clone_size: many; j_call: TRBJ1-5; v_call: TRBV12-3/TRBV12-4; cdr3_aa: CASRGDSLNQPQHF
clone_size: many; j_call: TRBJ1-6; v_call: TRBV28; cdr3_aa: CASSLGQSGSPLHF
clone_size: .; j_call: TRBJ1-2; v_call: TRBV2; cdr3_aa: CGGDRGYGHTF
clone_size: many; j_call: TRBJ1-1; v_call: TRBV20-1; cdr3_aa: CSAIGGAGTEAFF
clone_size: many; j_call: TRBJ2-3; v_call: TRBV6-1; cdr3_aa: CASRQLDRGDTQYF
clone_size: many; j_call: TRBJ1-1; v_call: TRBV28; cdr3_aa: CASRPQGYTEAFF
clone_size: many; j_call: TRBJ2-3; v_call: TRBV2; cdr3_aa: CASSSRQRGSYTDTQYF
clone_size: .; j_call: TRBJ1-2; v_call: TRBV9; cdr3_aa: CVSSSEVLSYGYTF
clone_size: .; j_call: TRBJ2-5; v_call: TRBV2; cdr3_aa: CASSPGLAGGRETQYF
clone_size: few; j_call: TRBJ2-1; v_call: TRBV2; cdr3_aa: CASTSSGLYNEQFF
clone_size: many; j_call: TRBJ1-5; v_call: TRBV20-1; cdr3_aa: CSAIPVPGQGAGNQPQHF
clone_size: few; j_call: TRBJ2-5; v_call: TRBV30; cdr3_aa: CAWSRDRVDETQYF
clone_size: many; j_call: TRBJ2-5; v_call: TRBV7-9; cdr3_aa: CASSWASGSETQYF
clone_size: many; j_call: TRBJ1-2; v_call: TRBV12-3/TRBV12-4; cdr3_aa: CASTTSTAQGGYTF
clone_size: many; j_call: TRBJ2-7; v_call: TRBV30; cdr3_aa: CAWSLGRGLEQYF
clone_size: .; j_call: TRBJ2-7; v_call: TRBV12-3/TRBV12-4; cdr3_aa: CASSFETGAEQYF
clone_size: .; j_call: TRBJ2-1; v_call: TRBV27; cdr3_aa: CASQNRGQSYNEQFF
clone_size: few; j_call: TRBJ1-1; v_call: TRBV4-2; cdr3_aa: CASSPRQGLSTEAFF